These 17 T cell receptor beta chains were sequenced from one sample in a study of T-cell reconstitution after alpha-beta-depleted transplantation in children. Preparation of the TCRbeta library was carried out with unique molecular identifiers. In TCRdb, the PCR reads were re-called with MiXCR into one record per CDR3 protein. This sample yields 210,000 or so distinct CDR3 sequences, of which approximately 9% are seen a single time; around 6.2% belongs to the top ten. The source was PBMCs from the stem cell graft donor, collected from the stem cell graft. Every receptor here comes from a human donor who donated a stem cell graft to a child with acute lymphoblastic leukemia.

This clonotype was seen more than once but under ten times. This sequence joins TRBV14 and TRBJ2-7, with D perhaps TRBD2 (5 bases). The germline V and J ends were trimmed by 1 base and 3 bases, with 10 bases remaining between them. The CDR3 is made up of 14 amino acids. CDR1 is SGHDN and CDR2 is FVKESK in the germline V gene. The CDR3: CASSQGRGIYEQYF. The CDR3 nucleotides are TGTGCCAGCAGCCAAGGGAGAGGGATCTACGAGCAGTACTTC.

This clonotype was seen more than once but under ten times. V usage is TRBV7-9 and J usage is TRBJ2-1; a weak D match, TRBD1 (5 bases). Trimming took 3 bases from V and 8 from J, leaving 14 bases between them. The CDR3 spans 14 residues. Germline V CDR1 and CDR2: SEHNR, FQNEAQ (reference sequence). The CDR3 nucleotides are TGTGCCAGCAGCTTTCTAGGCAGGGTGGATGAGCAGTTCTTC. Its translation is CASSFLGRVDEQFF. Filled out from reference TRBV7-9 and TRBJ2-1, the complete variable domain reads DTGVSQNPRHKITKRGQNVTFRCDPISEHNRLYWYRQTLGQGPEFLTYFQNEAQLEKSRLLSDRFSAERPKGSFSTLEIQRTEQGDSAMYLCASSFLGRVDEQFFGPGTRLTVL.

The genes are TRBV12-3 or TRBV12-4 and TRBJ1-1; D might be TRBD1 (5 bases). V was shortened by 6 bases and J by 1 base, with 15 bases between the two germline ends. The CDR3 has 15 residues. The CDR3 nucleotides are TGTGCCAGCAGACCCGACAGTTTTGCGAACACTGAAGCTTTCTTT. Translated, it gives CASRPDSFANTEAFF.

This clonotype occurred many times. DNA of the CDR3: TGTGCCAGCAGTTACTTCAGGGGCCCTAGCTCCTACGAGCAGTACTTC. Its translation is CASSYFRGPSSYEQYF. V usage is TRBV6-2 or TRBV6-3 and J usage is TRBJ2-7; D perhaps matches TRBD1 (6 bases). CDR3 size: 16 residues. Germline V gene sequence: CDR1 MNHEY, CDR2 SVGEGT. The V and J ends lost 1 base and 0 bases respectively, with 13 bases between them.

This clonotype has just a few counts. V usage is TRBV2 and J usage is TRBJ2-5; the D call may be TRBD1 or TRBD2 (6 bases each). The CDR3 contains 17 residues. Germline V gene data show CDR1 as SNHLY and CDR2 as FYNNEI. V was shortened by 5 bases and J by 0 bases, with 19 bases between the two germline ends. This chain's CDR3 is CASSLGGNRGNQETQYF. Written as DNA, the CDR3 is TGTGCCAGCAGTCTAGGGGGGAATAGGGGGAACCAAGAGACCCAGTACTTC. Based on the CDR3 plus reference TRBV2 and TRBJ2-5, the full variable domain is EPEVTQTPSHQVTQMGQEVILRCVPISNHLYFYWYRQILGQKVEFLVSFYNNEISEKSEIFDDQFSVERPDGSNFTLKIRSTKLEDSAMYFCASSLGGNRGNQETQYFGPGTRLLVL.

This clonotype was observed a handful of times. The CDR3 nucleotides are TGTGCCAGCAGCACGGGGCTCAGTAGCAATCAGCCCCAGCATTTT. Protein sequence: CASSTGLSSNQPQHF. V is TRBV11-2 and J is TRBJ1-5; tentatively, D is TRBD1 (5 bases). V lost 5 bases and J 0 bases, leaving 11 bases between the germline ends. This CDR3 spans 15 amino acids. In germline, CDR1 is SGHAT, CDR2 FQNNGV.

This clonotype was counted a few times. In DNA, the CDR3 is TGTGCCAGCACCCTAACACCAGGGGGCGAGCAGTACTTC. Protein product: CASTLTPGGEQYF. The chain joins TRBV6-6 to TRBJ2-7, with 7 bases lining up with TRBD1. Unmatched junction bases numbered 9, after V lost 7 bases and J lost 6 bases. The CDR3 runs 13 residues. Germline lookup yields CDR1 MNHNY and CDR2 SVGAGI (reference sequence).

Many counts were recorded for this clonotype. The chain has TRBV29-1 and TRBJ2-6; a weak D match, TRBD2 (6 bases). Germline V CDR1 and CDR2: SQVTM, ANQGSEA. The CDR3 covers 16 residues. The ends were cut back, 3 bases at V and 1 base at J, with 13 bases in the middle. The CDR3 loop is CSVEEGSWSGANVLTF. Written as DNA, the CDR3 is TGCAGCGTTGAGGAGGGATCATGGTCTGGGGCCAACGTCCTGACTTTC.

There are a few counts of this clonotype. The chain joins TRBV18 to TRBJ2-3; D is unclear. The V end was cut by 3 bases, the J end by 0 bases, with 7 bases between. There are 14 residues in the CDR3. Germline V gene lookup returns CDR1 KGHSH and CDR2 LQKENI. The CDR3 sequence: CASSPRQSTDTQYF. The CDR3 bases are TGTGCCAGCTCACCGAGGCAGAGCACAGATACGCAGTATTTT.

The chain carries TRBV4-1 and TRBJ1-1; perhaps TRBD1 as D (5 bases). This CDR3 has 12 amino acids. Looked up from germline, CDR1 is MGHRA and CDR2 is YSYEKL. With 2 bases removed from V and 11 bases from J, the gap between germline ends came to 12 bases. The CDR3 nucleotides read TGCGCCAGCAGCCAACGGAAGTACAGGGCTTTCTTT. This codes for CASSQRKYRAFF.

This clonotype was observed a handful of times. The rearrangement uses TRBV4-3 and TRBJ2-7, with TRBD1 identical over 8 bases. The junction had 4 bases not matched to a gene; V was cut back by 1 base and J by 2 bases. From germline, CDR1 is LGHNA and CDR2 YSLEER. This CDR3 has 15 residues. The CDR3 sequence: CASSQGGQGPYEQYF. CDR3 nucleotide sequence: TGCGCCAGCAGCCAAGGCGGACAGGGACCCTACGAGCAGTACTTC.

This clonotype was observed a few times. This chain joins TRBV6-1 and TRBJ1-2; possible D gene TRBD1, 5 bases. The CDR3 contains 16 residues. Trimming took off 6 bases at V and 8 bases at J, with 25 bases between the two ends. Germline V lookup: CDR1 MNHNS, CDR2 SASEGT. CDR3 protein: CASRLRGSVGPGGYTF. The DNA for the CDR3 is TGTGCCAGCAGACTTCGTGGATCTGTGGGGCCCGGGGGCTACACCTTC.

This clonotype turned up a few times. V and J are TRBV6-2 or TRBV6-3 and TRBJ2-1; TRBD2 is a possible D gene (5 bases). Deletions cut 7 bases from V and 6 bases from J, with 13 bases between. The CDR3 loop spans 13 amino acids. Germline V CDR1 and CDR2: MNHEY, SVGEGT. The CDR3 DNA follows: TGTGCCAGCACTCCAGCGGTGAGCAATGAGCAGTTCTTC. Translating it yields CASTPAVSNEQFF.

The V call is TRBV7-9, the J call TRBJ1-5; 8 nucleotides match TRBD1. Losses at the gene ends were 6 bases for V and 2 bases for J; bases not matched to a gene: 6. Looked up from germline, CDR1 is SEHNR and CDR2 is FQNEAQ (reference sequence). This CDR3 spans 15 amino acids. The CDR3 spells CASSQDRAGNQPQHF. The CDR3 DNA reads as TGTGCCAGCAGTCAGGACAGGGCTGGCAATCAGCCCCAGCATTTT.

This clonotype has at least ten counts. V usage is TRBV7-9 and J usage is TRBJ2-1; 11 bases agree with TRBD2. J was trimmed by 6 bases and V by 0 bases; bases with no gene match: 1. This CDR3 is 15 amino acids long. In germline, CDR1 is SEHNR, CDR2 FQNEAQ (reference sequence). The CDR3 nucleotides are TGTGCCAGCAGCTTAGCCCTAGCGGGGGGCAATGAGCAGTTCTTC. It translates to CASSLALAGGNEQFF.

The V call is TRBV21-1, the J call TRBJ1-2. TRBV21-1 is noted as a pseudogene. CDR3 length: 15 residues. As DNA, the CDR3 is TGTGCCAGCAGCTCACGAGAAGGGAATGAGGATGGCTACACCTTC. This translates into CASSSREGNEDGYTF.

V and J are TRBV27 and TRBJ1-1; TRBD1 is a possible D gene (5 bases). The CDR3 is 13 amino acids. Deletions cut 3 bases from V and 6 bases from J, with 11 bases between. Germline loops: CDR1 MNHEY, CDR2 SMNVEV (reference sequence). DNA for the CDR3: TGTGCCAGCAGTTTGGGGGAGGTGGCTGAAGCTTTCTTT. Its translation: CASSLGEVAEAFF.